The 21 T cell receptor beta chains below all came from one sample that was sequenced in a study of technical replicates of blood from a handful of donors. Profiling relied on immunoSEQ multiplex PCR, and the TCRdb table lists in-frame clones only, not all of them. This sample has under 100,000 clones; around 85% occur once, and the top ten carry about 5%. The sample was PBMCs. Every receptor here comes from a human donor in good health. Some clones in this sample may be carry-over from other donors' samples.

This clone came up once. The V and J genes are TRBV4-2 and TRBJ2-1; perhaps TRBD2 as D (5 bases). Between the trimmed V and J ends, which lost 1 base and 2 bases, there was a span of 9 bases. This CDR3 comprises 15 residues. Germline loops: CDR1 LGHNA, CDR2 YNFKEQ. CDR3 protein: CASSQGETTYNEQFF. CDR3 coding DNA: TGTGCCAGCAGCCAAGGTGAGACTACCTACAATGAGCAGTTCTTC.

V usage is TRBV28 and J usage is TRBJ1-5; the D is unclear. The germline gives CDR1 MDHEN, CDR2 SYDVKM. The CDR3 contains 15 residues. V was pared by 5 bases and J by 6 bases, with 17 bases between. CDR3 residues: CASSPSAGPLQPQHF. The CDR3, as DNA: TGTGCCAGCAGTCCCTCGGCAGGCCCTCTTCAGCCCCAGCATTTT.

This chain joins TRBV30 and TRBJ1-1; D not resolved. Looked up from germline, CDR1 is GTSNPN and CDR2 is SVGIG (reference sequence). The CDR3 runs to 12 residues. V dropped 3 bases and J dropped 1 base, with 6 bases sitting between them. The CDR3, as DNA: TGTGCCTGGAGGGGCGAGAACACTGAAGCTTTCTTT. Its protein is CAWRGENTEAFF. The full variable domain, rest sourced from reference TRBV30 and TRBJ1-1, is SQTIHQWPATLVQPVGSPLSLECTVEGTSNPNLYWYRQAAGRGLQLLFYSVGIGQISSEVPQNLSASRPQDRQFILSSKKLLLSDSGFYLCAWRGENTEAFFGQGTRLTVV.

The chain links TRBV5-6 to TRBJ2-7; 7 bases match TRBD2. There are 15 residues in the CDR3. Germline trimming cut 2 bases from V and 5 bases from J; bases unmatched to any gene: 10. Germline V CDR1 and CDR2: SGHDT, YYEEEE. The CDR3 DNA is TGTGCCAGCAGCTTTCTGCGCGGGAGTATCGACGAGCAGTACTTC. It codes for CASSFLRGSIDEQYF.

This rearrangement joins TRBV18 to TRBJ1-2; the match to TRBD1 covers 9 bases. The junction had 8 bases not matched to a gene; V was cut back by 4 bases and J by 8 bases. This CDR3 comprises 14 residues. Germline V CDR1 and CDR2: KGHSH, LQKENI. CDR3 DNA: TGTGCCAGCTCACTGGGACAGGGCGAAATAGGCTACACCTTC. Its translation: CASSLGQGEIGYTF. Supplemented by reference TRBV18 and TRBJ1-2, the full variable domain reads NAGVMQNPRHLVRRRGQEARLRCSPMKGHSHVYWYRQLPEEGLKFMVYLQKENIIDESGMPKERFSAEFPKEGPSILRIQQVVRGDSAAYFCASSLGQGEIGYTFGSGTRLTVV.

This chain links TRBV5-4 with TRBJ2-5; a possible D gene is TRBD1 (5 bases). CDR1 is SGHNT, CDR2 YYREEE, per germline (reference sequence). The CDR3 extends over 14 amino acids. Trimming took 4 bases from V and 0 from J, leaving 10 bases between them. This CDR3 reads CASSPRQNQETQYF. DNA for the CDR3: TGTGCCAGCAGCCCCAGACAGAACCAAGAGACCCAGTACTTC.

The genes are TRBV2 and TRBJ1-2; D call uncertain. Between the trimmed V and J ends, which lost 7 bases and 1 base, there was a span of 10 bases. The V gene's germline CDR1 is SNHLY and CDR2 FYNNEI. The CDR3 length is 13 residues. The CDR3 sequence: CASTSRINYGYTF. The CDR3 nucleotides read TGTGCCAGCACCTCCAGGATTAACTATGGCTACACCTTC.

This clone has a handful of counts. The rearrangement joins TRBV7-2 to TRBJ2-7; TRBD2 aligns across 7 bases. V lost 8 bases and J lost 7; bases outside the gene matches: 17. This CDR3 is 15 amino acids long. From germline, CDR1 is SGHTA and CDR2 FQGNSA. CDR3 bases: TGTGCCAGCCGACTACCCCGCCCCCAGGGAGGGGAGCAGTACTTC. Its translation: CASRLPRPQGGEQYF.

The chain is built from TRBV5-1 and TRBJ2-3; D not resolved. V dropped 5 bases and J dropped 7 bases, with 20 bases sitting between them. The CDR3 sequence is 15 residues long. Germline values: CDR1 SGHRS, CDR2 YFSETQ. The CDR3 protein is CASRRVVAGSNTQYF. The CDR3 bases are TGCGCCAGCAGACGGGTGGTAGCCGGGTCGAATACGCAGTATTTT. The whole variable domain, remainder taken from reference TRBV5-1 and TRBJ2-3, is KAGVTQTPRYLIKTRGQQVTLSCSPISGHRSVSWYQQTPGQGLQFLFEYFSETQRNKGNFPGRFSGRQFSNSRSEMNVSTLELGDSALYLCASRRVVAGSNTQYFGPGTRLTVL.

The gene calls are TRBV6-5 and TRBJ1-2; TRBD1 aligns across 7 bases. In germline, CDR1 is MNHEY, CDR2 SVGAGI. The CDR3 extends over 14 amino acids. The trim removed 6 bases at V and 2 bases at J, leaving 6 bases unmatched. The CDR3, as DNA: TGTGCCAGCAGGCCGGGACAGCTAAACTATGGCTACACCTTC. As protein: CASRPGQLNYGYTF.

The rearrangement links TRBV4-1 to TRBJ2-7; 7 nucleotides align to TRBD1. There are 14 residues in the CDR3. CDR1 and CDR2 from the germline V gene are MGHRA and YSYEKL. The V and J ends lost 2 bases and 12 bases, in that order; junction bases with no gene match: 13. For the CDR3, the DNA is TGCGCCAGCAGCCAAACAGGGGCCAGCGGTCTTCTGTACTTC. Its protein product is CASSQTGASGLLYF.

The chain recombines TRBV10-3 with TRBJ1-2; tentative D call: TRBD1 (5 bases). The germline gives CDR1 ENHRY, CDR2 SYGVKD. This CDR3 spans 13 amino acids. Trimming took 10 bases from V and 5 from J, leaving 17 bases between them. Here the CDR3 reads CASKGSGPYGYTF. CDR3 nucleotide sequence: TGTGCCAGCAAGGGGTCAGGCCCATATGGCTACACCTTC.

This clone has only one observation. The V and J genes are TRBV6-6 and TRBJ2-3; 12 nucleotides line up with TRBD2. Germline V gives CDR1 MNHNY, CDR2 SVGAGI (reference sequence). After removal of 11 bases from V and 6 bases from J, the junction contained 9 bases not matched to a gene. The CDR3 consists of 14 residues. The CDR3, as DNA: TGTGCCGTACTAGCGGGAGGTTGGGGGGATACGCAGTATTTT. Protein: CAVLAGGWGDTQYF.

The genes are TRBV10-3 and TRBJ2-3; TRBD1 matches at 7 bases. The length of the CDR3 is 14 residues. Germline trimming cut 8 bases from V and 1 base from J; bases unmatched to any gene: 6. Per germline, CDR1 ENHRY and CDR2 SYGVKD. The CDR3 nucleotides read TGTGCCATCGGACAAGGGACAGGCACAGATACGCAGTATTTT. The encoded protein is CAIGQGTGTDTQYF.

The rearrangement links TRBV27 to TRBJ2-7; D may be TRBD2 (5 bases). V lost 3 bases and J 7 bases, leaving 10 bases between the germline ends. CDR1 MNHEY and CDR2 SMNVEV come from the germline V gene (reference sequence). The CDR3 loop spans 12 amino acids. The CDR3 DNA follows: TGTGCCAGCAGTTTCCTCCGGGGAGAGCAGTACTTC. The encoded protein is CASSFLRGEQYF.

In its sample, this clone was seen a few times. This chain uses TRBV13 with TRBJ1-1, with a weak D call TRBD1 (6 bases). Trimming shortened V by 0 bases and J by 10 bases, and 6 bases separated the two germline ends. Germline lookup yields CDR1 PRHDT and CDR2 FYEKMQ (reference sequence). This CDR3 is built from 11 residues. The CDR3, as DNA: TGTGCCAGCAGCTTAGGGACAGGAGCTTTCTTT. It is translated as CASSLGTGAFF.

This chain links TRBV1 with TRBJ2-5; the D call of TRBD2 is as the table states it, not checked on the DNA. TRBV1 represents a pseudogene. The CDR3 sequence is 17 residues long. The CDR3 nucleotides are TGCACCAGCAGCCAACCCGGGCTAGCGGGGGCCCGAGAGACCCAGTACTTC. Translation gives CTSSQPGLAGARETQYF.

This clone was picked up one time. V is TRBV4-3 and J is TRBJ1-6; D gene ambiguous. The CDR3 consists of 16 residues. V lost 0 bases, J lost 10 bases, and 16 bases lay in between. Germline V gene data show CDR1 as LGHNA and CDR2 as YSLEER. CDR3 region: CASSQDPAARFSPLHF. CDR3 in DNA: TGCGCCAGCAGCCAAGATCCCGCCGCGCGCTTCTCACCCCTCCACTTT.

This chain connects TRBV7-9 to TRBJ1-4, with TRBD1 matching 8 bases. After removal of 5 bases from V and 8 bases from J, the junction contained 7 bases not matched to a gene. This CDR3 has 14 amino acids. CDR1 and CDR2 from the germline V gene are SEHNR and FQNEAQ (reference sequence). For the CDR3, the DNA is TGTGCCAGCAGCCAGGACAGGGCAGGAGAAAAACTGTTTTTT. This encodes CASSQDRAGEKLFF.

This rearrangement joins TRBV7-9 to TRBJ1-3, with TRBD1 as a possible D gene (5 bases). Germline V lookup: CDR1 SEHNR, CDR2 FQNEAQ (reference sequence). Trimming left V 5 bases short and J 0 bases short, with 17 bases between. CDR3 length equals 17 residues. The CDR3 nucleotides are TGTGCCAGCAGCACCCCGGGGGTTCAGTACTCTGGAAACACCATATATTTT. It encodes CASSTPGVQYSGNTIYF.

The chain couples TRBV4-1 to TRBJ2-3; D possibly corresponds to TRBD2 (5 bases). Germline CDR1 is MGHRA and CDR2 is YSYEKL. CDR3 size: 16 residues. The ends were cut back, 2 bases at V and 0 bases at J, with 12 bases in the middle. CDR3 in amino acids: CASSQLSGVSTDTQYF. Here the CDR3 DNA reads TGCGCCAGCAGCCAACTAAGCGGAGTTAGCACAGATACGCAGTATTTT.